The T cell receptor (beta chain) described here comes from a study of T cells in Graves' hyperthyroidism and ophthalmopathy. Patients aged 18 to 65 had newly diagnosed hyperthyroidism that had lasted under 2 months. In making diagnoses, clinical symptoms, serum thyroxine and TRAb, thyroid ultrasound and orbital computed tomography were all used. Template material for amplifying TCR beta CDR3 regions consisted of RNA transcripts. Researchers ran a first-round RT-PCR on the TCR CDR3 using the HTBI primer set. From the multiplex PCR reads, TCRdb called clonotypes with MiXCR, one entry per CDR3 protein. The profile shows about 840,000 distinct CDR3 sequences, over 35% of them singletons. In its sample, this clonotype was seen a few times. V lost 9 bases and J lost 0, with 14 bases in between. CDR3 length: 14 residues. The germline V gene has CDR1 LNHDA and CDR2 SQIVND (reference sequence).

J is TRBJ1-1 and V is TRBV19, with D unresolved. The source is a young man with Graves' hyperthyroidism. Material for sequencing was blood. The DNA of the CDR3 is TGTGCCAGCCGAAGGTCCGGGATGAACACTGAAGCTTTCTTT. Amino acid sequence: CASRRSGMNTEAFF. The complete variable domain, with remaining parts taken from reference TRBV19 and TRBJ1-1, reads DGGITQSPKYLFRKEGQNVTLSCEQNLNHDAMYWYRQDPGQGLRLIYYSQIVNDFQKGDIAEGYSVSREKKESFPLTVTSAQKNPTAFYLCASRRSGMNTEAFFGQGTRLTVV.